This T cell receptor beta chain comes out of a study of OX40 agonist ivuxolimab in advanced cancers. V was clipped by 4 bases and J by 3 bases, with 13 bases between them. CDR3 length: 14 residues. CDR1 is SGHDT and CDR2 is YYEEEE in the germline V gene. Here immunoSEQ multiplex PCR was the method, and the copy in TCRdb shows in-frame clones only, minus some. Seen here are 80,000 to 100,000 clones, less than 90% observed once, and the top ten hold roughly 5.5%. The TCR comes from an adult with an advanced solid tumor such as melanoma, head and neck, liver or kidney cancer. This chain connects TRBV5-6 to TRBJ2-5; D is perhaps TRBD1 (6 bases). Sequenced material: CD4+ or CD8+ T cells sorted from blood, taken in a trial of the OX40 agonist ivuxolimab. For the CDR3, the DNA is TGTGCCAGCAGCAACCAAGGACAGAAAGAGACCCAGTACTTC. Protein: CASSNQGQKETQYF.